This T cell receptor (beta chain) comes out of a study of blood T cell repertoires in COVID-19. Study-level background: Sites in the United States, Italy and Spain provided acute and convalescent COVID-19 samples. The analysed material was cDNA or gDNA that came from T cells, B-cell-depleted T cells, or PBMCs.

The table came from immunoSEQ multiplex PCR; TCRdb's copy has only in-frame clones and leaves some out. Of about 300,000 clones in the sample, approximately 88% are singletons; the top ten hold approximately 7%. CDR1 and CDR2 (germline): MRHNA, SNTAGT. The CDR3 loop spans 18 amino acids. Trimming removed 2 bases from V and 5 bases from J; junction bases left unmatched: 15. This chain joins TRBV6-4 and TRBJ2-3; 8 bases match TRBD1. The sample was peripheral blood. This TCR was sampled from a woman aged 25 to 45 who had recovered from COVID-19. CDR3 coding DNA: TGTGCCAGCAGTGACACTACGGACAGGGTCCCTGGGATAGATACGCAGTATTTT. Translated: CASSDTTDRVPGIDTQYF.